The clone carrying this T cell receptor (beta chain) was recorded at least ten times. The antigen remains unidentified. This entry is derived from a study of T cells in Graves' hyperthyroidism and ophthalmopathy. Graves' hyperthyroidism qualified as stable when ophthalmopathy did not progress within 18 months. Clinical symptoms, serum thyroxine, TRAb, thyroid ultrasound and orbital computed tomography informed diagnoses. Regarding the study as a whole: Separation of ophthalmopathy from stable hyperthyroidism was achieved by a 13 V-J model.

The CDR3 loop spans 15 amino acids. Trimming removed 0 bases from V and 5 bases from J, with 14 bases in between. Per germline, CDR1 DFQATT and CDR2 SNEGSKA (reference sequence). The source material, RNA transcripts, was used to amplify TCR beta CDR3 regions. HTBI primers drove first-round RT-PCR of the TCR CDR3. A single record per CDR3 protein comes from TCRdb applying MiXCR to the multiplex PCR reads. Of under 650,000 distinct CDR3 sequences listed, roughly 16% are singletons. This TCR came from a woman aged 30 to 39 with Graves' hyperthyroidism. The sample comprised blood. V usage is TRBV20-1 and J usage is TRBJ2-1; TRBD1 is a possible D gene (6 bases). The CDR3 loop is CSAREGAGENNEQFF. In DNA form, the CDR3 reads TGCAGTGCTAGAGAGGGCGCAGGGGAAAACAATGAGCAGTTCTTC.